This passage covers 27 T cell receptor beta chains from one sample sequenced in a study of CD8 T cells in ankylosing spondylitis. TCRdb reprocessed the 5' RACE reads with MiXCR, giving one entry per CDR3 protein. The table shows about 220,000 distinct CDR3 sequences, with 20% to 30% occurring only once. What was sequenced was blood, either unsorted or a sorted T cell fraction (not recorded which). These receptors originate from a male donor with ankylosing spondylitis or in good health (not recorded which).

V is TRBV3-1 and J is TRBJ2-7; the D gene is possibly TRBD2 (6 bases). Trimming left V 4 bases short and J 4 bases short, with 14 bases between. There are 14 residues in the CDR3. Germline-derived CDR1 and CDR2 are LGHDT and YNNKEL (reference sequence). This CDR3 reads CASSPSGGTYEQYF. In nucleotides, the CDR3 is TGTGCCAGCAGCCCGTCCGGGGGAACATACGAGCAGTACTTC.

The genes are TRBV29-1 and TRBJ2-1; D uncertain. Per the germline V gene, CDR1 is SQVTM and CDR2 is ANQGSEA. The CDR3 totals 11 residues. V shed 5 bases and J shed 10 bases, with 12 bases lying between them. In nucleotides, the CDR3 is TGCAGCGTTAAAAGCATCTCCGAGCAGTTCTTC. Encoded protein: CSVKSISEQFF.

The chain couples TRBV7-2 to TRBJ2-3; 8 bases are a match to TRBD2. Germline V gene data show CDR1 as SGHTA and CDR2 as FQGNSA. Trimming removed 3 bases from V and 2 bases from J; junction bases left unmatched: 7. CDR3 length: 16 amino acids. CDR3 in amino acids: CASSLRGLVNTDTQYF. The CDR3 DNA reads TGTGCCAGCAGCTTGCGGGGACTAGTAAACACAGATACGCAGTATTTT.

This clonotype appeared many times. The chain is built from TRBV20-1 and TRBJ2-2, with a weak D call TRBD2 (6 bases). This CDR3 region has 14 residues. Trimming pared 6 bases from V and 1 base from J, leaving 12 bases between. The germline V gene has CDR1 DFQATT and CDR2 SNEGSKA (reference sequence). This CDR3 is CSALRGLNTGELFF. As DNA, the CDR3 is TGCAGTGCCCTGCGGGGATTGAACACCGGGGAGCTGTTTTTT.

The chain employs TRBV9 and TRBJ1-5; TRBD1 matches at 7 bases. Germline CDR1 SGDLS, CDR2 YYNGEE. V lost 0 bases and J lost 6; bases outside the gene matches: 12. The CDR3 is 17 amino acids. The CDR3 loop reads CASSVDPAGGGIQPQHF. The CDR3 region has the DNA TGTGCCAGCAGCGTAGACCCGGCGGGAGGGGGCATTCAGCCCCAGCATTTT. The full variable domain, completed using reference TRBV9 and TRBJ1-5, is DSGVTQTPKHLITATGQRVTLRCSPRSGDLSVYWYQQSLDQGLQFLIQYYNGEERAKGNILERFSAQQFPDLHSELNLSSLELGDSALYFCASSVDPAGGGIQPQHFGDGTRLSIL.

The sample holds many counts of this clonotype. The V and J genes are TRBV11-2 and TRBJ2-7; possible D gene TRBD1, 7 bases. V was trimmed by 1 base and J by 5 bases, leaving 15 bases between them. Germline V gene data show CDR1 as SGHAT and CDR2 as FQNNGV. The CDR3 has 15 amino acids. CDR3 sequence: CASSLGSGGGNEQYF. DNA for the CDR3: TGTGCCAGCAGCTTAGGTAGCGGAGGGGGCAACGAGCAGTACTTC.

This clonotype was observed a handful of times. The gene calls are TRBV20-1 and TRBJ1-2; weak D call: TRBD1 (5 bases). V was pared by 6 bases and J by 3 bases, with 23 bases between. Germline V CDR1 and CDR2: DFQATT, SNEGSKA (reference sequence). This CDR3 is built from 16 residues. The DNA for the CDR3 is TGCAGTGCCAGACCGGACGGACGTTGGGGGGACTATGGCTACACCTTC. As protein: CSARPDGRWGDYGYTF.

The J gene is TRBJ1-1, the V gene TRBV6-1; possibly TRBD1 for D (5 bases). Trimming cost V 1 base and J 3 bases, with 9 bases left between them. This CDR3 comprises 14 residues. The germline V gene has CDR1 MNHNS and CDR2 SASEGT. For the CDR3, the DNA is TGTGCCAGCAGTGAAGGGGCAGGGTACACTGAAGCTTTCTTT. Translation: CASSEGAGYTEAFF.

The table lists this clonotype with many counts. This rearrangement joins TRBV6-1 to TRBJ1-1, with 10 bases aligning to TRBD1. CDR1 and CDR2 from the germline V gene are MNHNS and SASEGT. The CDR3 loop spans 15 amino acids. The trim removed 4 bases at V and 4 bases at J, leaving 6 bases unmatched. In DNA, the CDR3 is TGTGCCAGCAGTGGGAGGGACAGGGGTAGCACTGAAGCTTTCTTT. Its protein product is CASSGRDRGSTEAFF.

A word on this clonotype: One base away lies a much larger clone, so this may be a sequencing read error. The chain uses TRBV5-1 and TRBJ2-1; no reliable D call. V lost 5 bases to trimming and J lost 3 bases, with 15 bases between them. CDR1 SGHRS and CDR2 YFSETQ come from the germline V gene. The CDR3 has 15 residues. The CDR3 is CASSRPFTLYNEQFF. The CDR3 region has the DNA TGCGCCAGCAGTCGTCCATTCACACTCTACAATGAGCAGTTCTTC.

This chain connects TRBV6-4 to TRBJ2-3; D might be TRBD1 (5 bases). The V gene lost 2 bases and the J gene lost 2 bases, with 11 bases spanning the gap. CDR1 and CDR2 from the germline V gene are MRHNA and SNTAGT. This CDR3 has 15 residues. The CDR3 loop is CASSDQGTDTDTQYF. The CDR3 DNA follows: TGTGCCAGCAGTGACCAGGGTACCGACACAGATACGCAGTATTTT.

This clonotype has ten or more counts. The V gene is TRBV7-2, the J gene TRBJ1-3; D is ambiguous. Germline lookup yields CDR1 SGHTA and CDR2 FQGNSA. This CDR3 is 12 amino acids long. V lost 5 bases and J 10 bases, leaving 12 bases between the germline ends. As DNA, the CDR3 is TGTGCCAGCAGCCCGCCTTTTAAGACCATATATTTT. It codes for CASSPPFKTIYF.

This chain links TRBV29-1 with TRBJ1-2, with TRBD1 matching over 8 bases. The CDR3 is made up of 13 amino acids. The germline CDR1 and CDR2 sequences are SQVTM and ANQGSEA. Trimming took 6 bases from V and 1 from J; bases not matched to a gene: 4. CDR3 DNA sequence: TGCAGCGTGAGGACAGGGAGTAACTATGGCTACACCTTC. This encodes CSVRTGSNYGYTF.

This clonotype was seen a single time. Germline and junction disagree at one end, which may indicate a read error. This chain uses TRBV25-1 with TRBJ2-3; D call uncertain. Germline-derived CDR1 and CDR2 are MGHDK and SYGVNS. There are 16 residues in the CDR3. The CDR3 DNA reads TGTGCCAGCAGTGAAAATGGAGCTAGGGCCACAAATACGCAGTATTTT. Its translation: CASSENGARATNTQYF.

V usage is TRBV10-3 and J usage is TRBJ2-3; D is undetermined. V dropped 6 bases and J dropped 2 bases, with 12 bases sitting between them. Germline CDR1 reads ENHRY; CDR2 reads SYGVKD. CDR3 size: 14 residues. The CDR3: CAIRSLGSTDTQYF. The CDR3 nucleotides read TGTGCCATCAGGTCCTTGGGGTCCACAGATACGCAGTATTTT.

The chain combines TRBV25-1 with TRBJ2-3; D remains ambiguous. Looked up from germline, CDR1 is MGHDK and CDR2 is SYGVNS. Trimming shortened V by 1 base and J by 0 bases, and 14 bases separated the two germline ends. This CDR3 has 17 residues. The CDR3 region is CASSESMLTPSTDTQYF. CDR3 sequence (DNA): TGTGCCAGCAGTGAATCGATGTTGACGCCTAGCACAGATACGCAGTATTTT.

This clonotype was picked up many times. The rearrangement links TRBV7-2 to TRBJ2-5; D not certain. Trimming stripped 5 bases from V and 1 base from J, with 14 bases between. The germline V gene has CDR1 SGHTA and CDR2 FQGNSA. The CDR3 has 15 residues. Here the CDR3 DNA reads TGTGCCAGCAGCCGAAGACTCGGATCCCAAGAGACCCAGTACTTC. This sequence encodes CASSRRLGSQETQYF.

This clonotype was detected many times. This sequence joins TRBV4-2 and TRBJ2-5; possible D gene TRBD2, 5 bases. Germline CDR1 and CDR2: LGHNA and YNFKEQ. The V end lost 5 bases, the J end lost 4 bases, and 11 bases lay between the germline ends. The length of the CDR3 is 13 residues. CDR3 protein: CASSAAEGETQYF. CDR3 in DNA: TGTGCCAGCAGCGCGGCCGAGGGAGAGACCCAGTACTTC.

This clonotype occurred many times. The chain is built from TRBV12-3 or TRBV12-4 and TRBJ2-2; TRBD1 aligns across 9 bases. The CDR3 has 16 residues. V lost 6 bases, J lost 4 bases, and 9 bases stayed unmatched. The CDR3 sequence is CASRSPGTGFTGELFF. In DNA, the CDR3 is TGTGCCAGCAGAAGCCCCGGGACAGGGTTCACCGGGGAGCTGTTTTTT.

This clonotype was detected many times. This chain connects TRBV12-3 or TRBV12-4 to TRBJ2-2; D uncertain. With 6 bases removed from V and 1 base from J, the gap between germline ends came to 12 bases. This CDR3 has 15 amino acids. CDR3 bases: TGTGCCAGCAGAATGAGGCAGAGGAACACCGGGGAGCTGTTTTTT. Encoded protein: CASRMRQRNTGELFF.

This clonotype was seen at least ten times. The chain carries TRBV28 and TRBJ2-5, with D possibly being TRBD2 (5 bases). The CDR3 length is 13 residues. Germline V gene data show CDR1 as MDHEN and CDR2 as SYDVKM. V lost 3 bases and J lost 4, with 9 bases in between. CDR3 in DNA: TGTGCCAGCAGTTTGGGAGCTGGAGAGACCCAGTACTTC. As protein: CASSLGAGETQYF. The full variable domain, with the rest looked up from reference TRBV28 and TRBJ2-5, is DVKVTQSSRYLVKRTGEKVFLECVQDMDHENMFWYRQDPGLGLRLIYFSYDVKMKEKGDIPEGYSVSREKKERFSLILESASTNQTSMYLCASSLGAGETQYFGPGTRLLVL.

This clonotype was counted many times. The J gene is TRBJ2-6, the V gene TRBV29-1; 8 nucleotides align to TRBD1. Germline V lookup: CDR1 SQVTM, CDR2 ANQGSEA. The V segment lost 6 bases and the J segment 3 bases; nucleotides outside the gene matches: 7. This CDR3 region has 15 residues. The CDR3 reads CSVQTGGSGANVLTF. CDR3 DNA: TGCAGCGTCCAAACAGGGGGGAGTGGGGCCAACGTCCTGACTTTC.

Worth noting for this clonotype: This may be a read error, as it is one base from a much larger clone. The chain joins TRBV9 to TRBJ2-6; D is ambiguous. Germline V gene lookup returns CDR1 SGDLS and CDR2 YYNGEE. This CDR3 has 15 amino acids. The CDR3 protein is CASGVLFSGANVLTF. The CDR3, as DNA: TGTGCCAGCGGCGTACTCTTCTCTGGGGCCAACGTCCTGACTTTC. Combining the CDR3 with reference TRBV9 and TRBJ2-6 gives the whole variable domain DSGVTQTPKHLITATGQRVTLRCSPRSGDLSVYWYQQSLDQGLQFLIQYYNGEERAKGNILERFSAQQFPDLHSELNLSSLELGDSALYFCASGVLFSGANVLTFGAGSRLTVL.

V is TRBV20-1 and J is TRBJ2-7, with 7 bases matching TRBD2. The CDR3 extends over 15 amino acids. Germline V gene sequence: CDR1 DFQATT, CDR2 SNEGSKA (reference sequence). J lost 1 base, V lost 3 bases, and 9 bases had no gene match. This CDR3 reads CSASPLGGISYEQYF. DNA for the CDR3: TGCAGTGCTAGCCCCCTCGGGGGGATTTCCTACGAGCAGTACTTC.

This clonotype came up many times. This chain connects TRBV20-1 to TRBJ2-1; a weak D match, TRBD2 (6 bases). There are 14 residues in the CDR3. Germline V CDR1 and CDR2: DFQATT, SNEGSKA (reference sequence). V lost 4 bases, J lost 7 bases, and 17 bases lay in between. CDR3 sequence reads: CSANRGEVLNEQFF. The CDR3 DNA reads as TGCAGTGCTAATAGAGGGGAGGTTTTAAATGAGCAGTTCTTC.

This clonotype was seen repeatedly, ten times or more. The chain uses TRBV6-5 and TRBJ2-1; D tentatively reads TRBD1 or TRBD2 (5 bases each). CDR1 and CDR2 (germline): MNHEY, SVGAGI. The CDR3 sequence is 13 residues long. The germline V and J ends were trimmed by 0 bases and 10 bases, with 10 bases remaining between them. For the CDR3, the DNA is TGTGCCAGCAGTTACTCAACTGGGGACGAGCAGTTCTTC. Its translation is CASSYSTGDEQFF.

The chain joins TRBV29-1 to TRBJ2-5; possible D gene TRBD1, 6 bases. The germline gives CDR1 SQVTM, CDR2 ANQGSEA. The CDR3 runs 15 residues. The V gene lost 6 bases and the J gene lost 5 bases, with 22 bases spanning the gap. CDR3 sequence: CSVTPGQSTGETQYF. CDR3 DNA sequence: TGCAGCGTGACCCCTGGACAGTCCACGGGGGAGACCCAGTACTTC.